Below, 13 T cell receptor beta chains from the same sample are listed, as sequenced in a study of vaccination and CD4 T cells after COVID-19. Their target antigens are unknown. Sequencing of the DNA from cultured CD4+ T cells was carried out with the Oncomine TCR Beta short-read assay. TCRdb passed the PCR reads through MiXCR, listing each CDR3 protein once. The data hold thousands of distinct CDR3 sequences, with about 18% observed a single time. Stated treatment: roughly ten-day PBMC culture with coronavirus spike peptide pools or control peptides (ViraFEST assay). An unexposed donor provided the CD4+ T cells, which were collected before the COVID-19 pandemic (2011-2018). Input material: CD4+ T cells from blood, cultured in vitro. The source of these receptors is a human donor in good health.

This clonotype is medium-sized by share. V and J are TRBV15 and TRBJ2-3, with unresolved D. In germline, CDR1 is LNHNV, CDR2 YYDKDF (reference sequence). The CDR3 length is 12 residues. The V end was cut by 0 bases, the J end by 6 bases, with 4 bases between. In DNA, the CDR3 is TGTGCCACCAGCAGAGATCGGGATACGCAGTATTTT. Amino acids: CATSRDRDTQYF.

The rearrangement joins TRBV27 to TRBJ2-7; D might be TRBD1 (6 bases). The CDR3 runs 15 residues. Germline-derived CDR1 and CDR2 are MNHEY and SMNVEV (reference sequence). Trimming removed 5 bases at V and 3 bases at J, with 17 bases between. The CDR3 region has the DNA TGTGCCAGCAGTCCAGGAGGACAGCCCATCTACGAGCAGTACTTC. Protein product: CASSPGGQPIYEQYF.

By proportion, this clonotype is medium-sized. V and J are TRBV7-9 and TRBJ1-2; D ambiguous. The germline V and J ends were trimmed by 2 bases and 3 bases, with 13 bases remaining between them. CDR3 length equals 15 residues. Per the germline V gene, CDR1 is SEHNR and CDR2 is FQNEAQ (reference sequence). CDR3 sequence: CASSLPGSPDYGYTF. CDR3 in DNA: TGTGCCAGCAGCTTACCGGGCAGCCCCGACTATGGCTACACCTTC.

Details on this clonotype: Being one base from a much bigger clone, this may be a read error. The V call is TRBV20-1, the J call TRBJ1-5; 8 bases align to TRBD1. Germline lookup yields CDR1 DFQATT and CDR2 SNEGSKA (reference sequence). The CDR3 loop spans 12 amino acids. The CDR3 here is CSARTGGQSQHF. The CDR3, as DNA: TGCAGTGCTAGAACAGGGGGTCAGTCCCAGCATTTT.

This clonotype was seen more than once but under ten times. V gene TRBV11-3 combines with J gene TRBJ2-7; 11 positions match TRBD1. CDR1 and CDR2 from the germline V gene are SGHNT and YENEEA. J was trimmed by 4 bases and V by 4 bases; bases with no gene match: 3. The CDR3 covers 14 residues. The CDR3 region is CASSSGQGAYEQYF. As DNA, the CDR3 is TGTGCCAGCAGCTCCGGACAGGGGGCTTACGAGCAGTACTTC.

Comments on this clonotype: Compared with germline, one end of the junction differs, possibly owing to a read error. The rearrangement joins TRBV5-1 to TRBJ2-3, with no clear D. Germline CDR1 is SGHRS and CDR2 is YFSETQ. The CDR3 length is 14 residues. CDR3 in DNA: TGCGCCAACAGCTTACCCCAAAGCACAGATACGCAGTATTTT. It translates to CANSLPQSTDTQYF. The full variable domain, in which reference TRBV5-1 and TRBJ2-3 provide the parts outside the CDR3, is KAGVTQTPRYLIKTRGQQVTLSCSPISGHRSVSWYQQTPGQGLQFLFEYFSETQRNKGNFPGRFSGRQFSNSRSEMNVSTLELGDSALYLCANSLPQSTDTQYFGPGTRLTVL.

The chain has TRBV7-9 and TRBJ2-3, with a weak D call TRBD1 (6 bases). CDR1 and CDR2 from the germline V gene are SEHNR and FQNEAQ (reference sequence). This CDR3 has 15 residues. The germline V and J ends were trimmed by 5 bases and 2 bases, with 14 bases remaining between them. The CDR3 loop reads CASSGRQENTDTQYF. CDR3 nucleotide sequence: TGTGCCAGCAGCGGGCGACAGGAGAACACAGATACGCAGTATTTT.

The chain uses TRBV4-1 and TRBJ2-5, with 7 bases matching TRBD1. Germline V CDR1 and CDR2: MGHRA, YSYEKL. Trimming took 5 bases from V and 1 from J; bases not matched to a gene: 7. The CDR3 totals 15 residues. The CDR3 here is CASSEGTEGQETQYF. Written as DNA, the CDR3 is TGCGCCAGCAGCGAAGGGACAGAGGGCCAAGAGACCCAGTACTTC.

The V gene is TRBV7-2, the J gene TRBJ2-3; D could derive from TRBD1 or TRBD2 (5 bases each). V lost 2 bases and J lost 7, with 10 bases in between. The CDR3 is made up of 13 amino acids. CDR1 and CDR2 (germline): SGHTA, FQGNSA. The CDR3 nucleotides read TGTGCCAGCAGCTTAAATCCGGGGCATACGCAGTATTTT. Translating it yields CASSLNPGHTQYF.

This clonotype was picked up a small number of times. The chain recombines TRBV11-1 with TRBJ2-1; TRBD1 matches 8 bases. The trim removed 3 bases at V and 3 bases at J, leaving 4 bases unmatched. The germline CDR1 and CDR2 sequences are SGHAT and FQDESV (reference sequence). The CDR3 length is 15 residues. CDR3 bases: TGTGCCAGCAGCTTCAGGGGGCTCATCTACAATGAGCAGTTCTTC. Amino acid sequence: CASSFRGLIYNEQFF. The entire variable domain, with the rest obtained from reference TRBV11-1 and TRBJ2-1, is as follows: EAEVAQSPRYKITEKSQAVAFWCDPISGHATLYWYRQILGQGPELLVQFQDESVVDDSQLPKDRFSAERLKGVDSTLKIQPAELGDSAMYLCASSFRGLIYNEQFFGPGTRLTVL.

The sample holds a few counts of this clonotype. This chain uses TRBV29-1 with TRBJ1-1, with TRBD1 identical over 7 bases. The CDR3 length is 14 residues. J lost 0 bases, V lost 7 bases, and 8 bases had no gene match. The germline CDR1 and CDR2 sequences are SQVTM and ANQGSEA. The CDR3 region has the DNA TGCAGCGGACACAGGGGCTGGATGAACACTGAAGCTTTCTTT. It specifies CSGHRGWMNTEAFF. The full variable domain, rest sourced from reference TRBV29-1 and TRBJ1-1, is SAVISQKPSRDICQRGTSLTIQCQVDSQVTMMFWYRQQPGQSLTLIATANQGSEATYESGFVIDKFPISRPNLTFSTLTVSNMSPEDSSIYLCSGHRGWMNTEAFFGQGTRLTVV.

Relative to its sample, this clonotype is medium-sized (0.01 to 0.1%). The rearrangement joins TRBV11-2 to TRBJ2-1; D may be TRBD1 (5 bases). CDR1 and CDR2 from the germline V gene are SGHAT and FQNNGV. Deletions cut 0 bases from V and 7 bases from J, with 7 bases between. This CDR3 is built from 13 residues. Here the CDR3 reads CASSLDRENEQFF. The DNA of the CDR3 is TGTGCCAGCAGCTTAGACAGGGAAAATGAGCAGTTCTTC.

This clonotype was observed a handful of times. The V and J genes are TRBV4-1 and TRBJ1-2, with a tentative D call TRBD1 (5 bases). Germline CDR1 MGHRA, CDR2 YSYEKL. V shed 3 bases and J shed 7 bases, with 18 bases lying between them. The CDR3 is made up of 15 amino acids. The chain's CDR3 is CASSQINPRGAGYTF. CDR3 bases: TGCGCCAGCAGCCAGATCAACCCTCGAGGGGCTGGCTACACCTTC.